Each of the 32 T cell receptor beta chains below was sequenced from the same sample in a study of response to subunit inactivated influenza vaccine. TCRdb re-analysed the RT-PCR reads in MiXCR, keeping a single row per CDR3 protein. The table shows under 200,000 distinct CDR3 sequences, with about 10% occurring only once. Material: CD8+ T cells sorted from PBMCs, obtained less than 25 months after vaccination. All receptors come from a man aged 50 to 69 who received an inactivated influenza vaccine.

This rearrangement joins TRBV4-3 to TRBJ2-2, with D unclear. The length of the CDR3 is 14 residues. The germline gives CDR1 LGHNA, CDR2 YSLEER. Trimming shortened V by 1 base and J by 4 bases, and 7 bases separated the two germline ends. CDR3 sequence (DNA): TGCGCCAGCAGCCAAGGGGCAGTCACCGGGGAGCTGTTTTTT. Encoded protein: CASSQGAVTGELFF.

The chain has TRBV11-2 and TRBJ2-2; no firm D call. Deletions cut 0 bases from V and 1 base from J, with 9 bases between. CDR1 is SGHAT and CDR2 is FQNNGV in the germline V gene. This CDR3 region has 16 residues. The CDR3 loop is CASSLEKVENTGELFF. CDR3 bases: TGTGCCAGCAGCTTAGAAAAAGTCGAGAACACCGGGGAGCTGTTTTTT.

This clonotype was seen more than once but under ten times. The chain links TRBV5-1 to TRBJ2-1, with 12 nucleotides matching TRBD2. In germline, CDR1 is SGHRS, CDR2 YFSETQ. V was pared by 2 bases and J by 9 bases, with 6 bases of the junction left unmatched. This CDR3 comprises 15 residues. The CDR3 sequence is CASSFSSGGAPEQFF. The CDR3 coding sequence is TGCGCCAGCAGCTTTTCTAGCGGGGGGGCCCCTGAGCAGTTCTTC.

This clonotype was found many times. This chain connects TRBV28 to TRBJ2-5, with 10 bases lining up with TRBD2. Germline V CDR1 and CDR2: MDHEN, SYDVKM. V was pared by 3 bases and J by 2 bases, with 6 bases of the junction left unmatched. This CDR3 comprises 16 residues. The chain's CDR3 is CASSLLLAGIQETQYF. Written as DNA, the CDR3 is TGTGCCAGCAGTTTGTTACTAGCGGGGATACAAGAGACCCAGTACTTC.

This clonotype occurred a few times. The chain is built from TRBV6-5 and TRBJ2-5, with D possibly TRBD1 on 6 matching bases. This CDR3 contains 14 residues. The V gene's germline CDR1 is MNHEY and CDR2 SVGAGI. The V and J ends lost 4 bases and 4 bases respectively, with 13 bases between them. CDR3 amino acids: CASSSLQGGETQYF. The CDR3 region has the DNA TGTGCCAGCAGTTCGCTCCAAGGGGGAGAGACCCAGTACTTC.

This clonotype occurred once. DNA for the CDR3: TGTGCCAGCAGCCTAGAAAGGGGACTCTACGAGCAGTACTTC. It is translated as CASSLERGLYEQYF. The chain combines TRBV4-2 with TRBJ2-7; D possibly corresponds to TRBD2 (6 bases). This CDR3 contains 14 residues. Germline V gene data show CDR1 as LGHNA and CDR2 as YNFKEQ. Deletions cut 4 bases from V and 3 bases from J, with 13 bases between.

The chain uses TRBV6-5 and TRBJ1-1, with D possibly being TRBD1 (5 bases). V lost 8 bases to trimming and J lost 7 bases, with 11 bases between them. CDR1 and CDR2 from the germline V gene are MNHEY and SVGAGI. The CDR3 loop spans 11 amino acids. The CDR3: CASVRGVEAFF. The CDR3 bases are TGTGCCAGCGTTCGGGGGGTTGAAGCTTTCTTT.

V usage is TRBV29-1 and J usage is TRBJ2-5; D remains unclear. V lost 3 bases to trimming and J lost 4 bases, with 18 bases between them. CDR1 is SQVTM and CDR2 is ANQGSEA in the germline V gene. This CDR3 comprises 15 residues. The CDR3: CSVDGLSAPAETQYF. In nucleotides, the CDR3 is TGCAGCGTTGACGGGCTCTCGGCCCCCGCAGAGACCCAGTACTTC.

This clonotype has just a few counts. V and J are TRBV2 and TRBJ1-2, with D possibly TRBD1 on 6 matching bases. V shed 3 bases and J shed 3 bases, with 14 bases lying between them. The CDR3 extends over 15 amino acids. The germline V gene encodes CDR1 SNHLY and CDR2 FYNNEI. The CDR3 sequence is CASSDRQAGDYGYTF. The CDR3, as DNA: TGTGCCAGCAGTGATCGACAGGCGGGGGACTATGGCTACACCTTC.

This clonotype has just a few counts. The chain links TRBV5-1 to TRBJ1-1; D is undetermined. V gave up 0 bases and J gave up 7 bases, with 7 bases separating them. Germline V gives CDR1 SGHRS, CDR2 YFSETQ. The CDR3 sequence is 12 residues long. CDR3 amino acids: CASSLAPLEAFF. The DNA of the CDR3 is TGCGCCAGCAGCTTGGCTCCTCTTGAAGCTTTCTTT.

This clonotype was seen more than once but under ten times. This sequence joins TRBV27 and TRBJ1-5; TRBD1 is a possible D gene (5 bases). The CDR3 spans 17 residues. Germline assignment: CDR1 MNHEY and CDR2 SMNVEV (reference sequence). Between the trimmed V and J ends, which lost 4 bases and 6 bases, there was a span of 22 bases. The CDR3 sequence: CASSSKRGGVRGQPQHF. The CDR3 bases are TGTGCCAGCAGTTCCAAGCGCGGGGGGGTACGTGGTCAGCCCCAGCATTTT.

This clonotype was seen at least ten times. The chain is built from TRBV28 and TRBJ2-1, with TRBD1 matching 8 bases. CDR1 is MDHEN, CDR2 SYDVKM, per germline. Unmatched junction bases numbered 12, after V lost 3 bases and J lost 5 bases. The CDR3 sequence is 17 residues long. The CDR3 reads CASSFNGGTGFDNEQFF. CDR3 DNA: TGTGCCAGCAGTTTTAATGGGGGGACAGGCTTCGACAATGAGCAGTTCTTC. Complete variable domain (other parts from reference TRBV28 and TRBJ2-1): DVKVTQSSRYLVKRTGEKVFLECVQDMDHENMFWYRQDPGLGLRLIYFSYDVKMKEKGDIPEGYSVSREKKERFSLILESASTNQTSMYLCASSFNGGTGFDNEQFFGPGTRLTVL.

This clonotype occurred a few times. The chain recombines TRBV10-3 with TRBJ1-2; D is ambiguous. This CDR3 has 12 amino acids. Trimming cost V 1 base and J 10 bases, with 10 bases left between them. Germline V CDR1 and CDR2: ENHRY, SYGVKD. The CDR3 DNA sequence: TGTGCCATCAGTGAGTTAAGCGCGGACTACACCTTC. It codes for CAISELSADYTF.

This clonotype was observed a few times. The V and J genes are TRBV6-1 and TRBJ2-3; 7 positions match TRBD1. This CDR3 has 14 amino acids. The germline CDR1 and CDR2 sequences are MNHNS and SASEGT. After removal of 7 bases from V and 5 bases from J, the junction contained 9 bases not matched to a gene. This CDR3 reads CASMDRSARDTQYF. The CDR3 DNA reads TGTGCCAGCATGGACAGGAGTGCACGAGATACGCAGTATTTT.

Many counts were recorded for this clonotype. The CDR3 reads CSARGWSSSYNEQFF. The CDR3 DNA reads TGCAGTGCTAGAGGTTGGAGTAGCTCCTACAATGAGCAGTTCTTC. The chain combines TRBV20-1 with TRBJ2-1; D not certain. V shed 1 base and J shed 0 bases, with 10 bases lying between them. The CDR3 has 15 residues. Looked up from germline, CDR1 is DFQATT and CDR2 is SNEGSKA (reference sequence).

The rearrangement uses TRBV28 and TRBJ1-5, with D uncertain. Germline V lookup: CDR1 MDHEN, CDR2 SYDVKM. V was shortened by 2 bases and J by 1 base, with 6 bases between the two germline ends. CDR3 length: 14 residues. The CDR3 spells CASSLGMSNQPQHF. For the CDR3, the DNA is TGTGCCAGCAGTTTAGGTATGAGCAATCAGCCCCAGCATTTT.

The table lists this clonotype with a few counts. The chain recombines TRBV29-1 with TRBJ2-2; D remains unclear. V was pared by 2 bases and J by 3 bases, with 4 bases between. Germline assignment: CDR1 SQVTM and CDR2 ANQGSEA. The CDR3 totals 12 residues. DNA of the CDR3: TGCAGCGTTGAATCGGACACCGGGGAGCTGTTTTTT. Its protein product is CSVESDTGELFF.

This clonotype came up a few times. The V call is TRBV6-2 or TRBV6-3, the J call TRBJ2-1, with D possibly being TRBD2 (6 bases). Trimming cost V 5 bases and J 0 bases, with 17 bases left between them. Germline assignment: CDR1 MNHEY and CDR2 SVGEGT. CDR3 size: 17 residues. This CDR3 is CASSLSSVTTSYNEQFF. The CDR3 DNA reads TGTGCCAGCAGTCTGTCTAGCGTCACGACCTCCTACAATGAGCAGTTCTTC.

Within the sample, this clonotype is medium-sized. J is TRBJ2-5 and V is TRBV7-2; D is uncertain. Trimming shortened V by 3 bases and J by 1 base, and 9 bases separated the two germline ends. The germline V gene has CDR1 SGHTA and CDR2 FQGNSA. This CDR3 contains 14 residues. The CDR3 loop is CASSLNPFQETQYF. CDR3 sequence (DNA): TGTGCCAGCAGCTTGAACCCGTTCCAAGAGACCCAGTACTTC.

This clonotype was picked up many times. The CDR3 DNA reads TGCAGCGTTGGGACAGGGGTCCAAAAACTGTTTTTT. Protein: CSVGTGVQKLFF. V and J are TRBV29-1 and TRBJ1-4; 9 bases are shared with TRBD1. The J segment lost 9 bases and the V segment lost 4 bases, leaving 3 bases of the junction unmatched. The CDR3 is 12 residues long. Germline-derived CDR1 and CDR2 are SQVTM and ANQGSEA. The variable domain in full, with the rest retrieved from reference TRBV29-1 and TRBJ1-4, is SAVISQKPSRDICQRGTSLTIQCQVDSQVTMMFWYRQQPGQSLTLIATANQGSEATYESGFVIDKFPISRPNLTFSTLTVSNMSPEDSSIYLCSVGTGVQKLFFGSGTQLSVL.

There are a few counts of this clonotype. The chain carries TRBV3-1 and TRBJ2-5; D gene uncertain. Trimming removed 3 bases from V and 0 bases from J, with 8 bases in between. CDR1 LGHDT and CDR2 YNNKEL come from the germline V gene (reference sequence). The CDR3 has 14 amino acids. The chain's CDR3 is CASSQVGNQETQYF. The CDR3 DNA sequence: TGTGCCAGCAGCCAGGTTGGAAACCAAGAGACCCAGTACTTC.

The chain has TRBV7-6 and TRBJ2-7, with D possibly TRBD2 on 5 matching bases. The CDR3 loop spans 15 amino acids. V lost 3 bases and J lost 6, with 18 bases in between. From germline, CDR1 is SGHVS and CDR2 FNYEAQ. For the CDR3, the DNA is TGTGCCAGCAGCTTGAGTCCTACGGGAACTAGCGAGCAGTACTTC. Its translation: CASSLSPTGTSEQYF.

The V gene is TRBV6-5, the J gene TRBJ2-7; D remains ambiguous. CDR1 is MNHEY, CDR2 SVGAGI, per germline. This CDR3 comprises 15 residues. V lost 0 bases, J lost 0 bases, and 9 bases lay in between. CDR3 coding DNA: TGTGCCAGCAGTTACTCGATAGCTAACTCCTACGAGCAGTACTTC. This codes for CASSYSIANSYEQYF.

This clonotype appeared many times. The chain has TRBV4-2 and TRBJ2-3; no clear D. CDR1 and CDR2 (germline): LGHNA, YNFKEQ. Deletions cut 6 bases from V and 2 bases from J, with 3 bases between. There are 11 residues in the CDR3. The CDR3 region has the DNA TGTGCCAGCAGGATCACAGATACGCAGTATTTT. Its protein product is CASRITDTQYF.

This clonotype was seen ten or more times. DNA for the CDR3: TGTGCCAGCAGTTTTAGTTCGAGCTCGCTATATTCCTACGAGCAGTACTTC. It is translated as CASSFSSSSLYSYEQYF. The chain recombines TRBV28 with TRBJ2-7; D uncertain. This CDR3 contains 17 residues. From germline, CDR1 is MDHEN and CDR2 SYDVKM. V was pared by 3 bases and J by 1 base, with 19 bases between.

CDR3 sequence (DNA): TGCAGCGTTGGTCCCCGCATTTACACTGAAGCTTTCTTT. Translated: CSVGPRIYTEAFF. V gene TRBV29-1 combines with J gene TRBJ1-1; no definite D call. The ends were cut back, 4 bases at V and 3 bases at J, with 12 bases in the middle. The CDR3 length is 13 residues. Germline CDR1 and CDR2: SQVTM and ANQGSEA.

V gene TRBV7-2 combines with J gene TRBJ2-1, with a tentative D call TRBD2 (5 bases). CDR1 is SGHTA, CDR2 FQGNSA, per germline. Trimming took off 4 bases at V and 6 bases at J, with 10 bases between the two ends. The CDR3 totals 13 residues. CDR3 sequence reads: CASSSTTPNEQFF. The CDR3 region has the DNA TGTGCCAGCAGCTCGACTACCCCCAATGAGCAGTTCTTC.

This clonotype was observed a few times. This sequence joins TRBV9 and TRBJ2-7; 14 bases line up with TRBD2. Germline V lookup: CDR1 SGDLS, CDR2 YYNGEE. After removal of 0 bases from V and 3 bases from J, the junction contained 5 bases not matched to a gene. The length of the CDR3 is 17 residues. The CDR3 region has the DNA TGTGCCAGCAGCGTAGGTGGGACTAGCGGGAGAGGCTACGAGCAGTACTTC. This translates into CASSVGGTSGRGYEQYF. The variable domain in full, with the rest retrieved from reference TRBV9 and TRBJ2-7, is DSGVTQTPKHLITATGQRVTLRCSPRSGDLSVYWYQQSLDQGLQFLIQYYNGEERAKGNILERFSAQQFPDLHSELNLSSLELGDSALYFCASSVGGTSGRGYEQYFGPGTRLTVT.

This clonotype appeared a few times. This CDR3 reads CASSHTGLNTEAFF. The CDR3 DNA follows: TGTGCCAGCAGTCATACAGGGCTGAACACTGAAGCTTTCTTT. This chain joins TRBV2 and TRBJ1-1; a possible D gene is TRBD1 (6 bases). Germline V gives CDR1 SNHLY, CDR2 FYNNEI. V lost 5 bases to trimming and J lost 0 bases, with 10 bases between them. This CDR3 is built from 14 residues.

A few counts support this clonotype. The rearrangement links TRBV15 to TRBJ2-2, with a weak D call TRBD1 (6 bases). This CDR3 has 17 amino acids. Trimming pared 2 bases from V and 7 bases from J, leaving 20 bases between. Germline lookup yields CDR1 LNHNV and CDR2 YYDKDF (reference sequence). CDR3 sequence (DNA): TGTGCCACCAGCAGAAGATCCCCGGGACAATTTGGCGGGGAGCTGTTTTTT. The encoded protein is CATSRRSPGQFGGELFF.

CDR3 loop: CASSYSSGGEKPQHF. The CDR3 DNA reads as TGTGCCAGCAGTTACAGTTCAGGGGGCGAGAAGCCCCAGCATTTT. The J gene is TRBJ1-5, the V gene TRBV6-5, with 8 nucleotides matching TRBD1. The ends lost 2 bases at V and 8 bases at J; junction bases unmatched: 8. Per the germline V gene, CDR1 is MNHEY and CDR2 is SVGAGI. This CDR3 region has 15 residues.

The table lists this clonotype with a few counts. The chain is built from TRBV9 and TRBJ2-1; 10 bases agree with TRBD2. Germline CDR1 is SGDLS and CDR2 is YYNGEE. With 0 bases clipped from V and 7 bases from J, the junction kept 7 bases outside the gene matches. The CDR3 sequence is 16 residues long. The chain's CDR3 is CASSVGASGGFNEQFF. The CDR3 region has the DNA TGTGCCAGCAGCGTAGGGGCTAGCGGGGGTTTTAATGAGCAGTTCTTC.